The TCR beta chain under discussion was sequenced for a study of blood T cells in healthy people across ages. There are a few counts of this clonotype. Its specificity is unknown. Per sample, a minimum of 6.5 million PBMCs were isolated. A second PCR of 7 to 11 cycles used a sample-barcoded 5' primer and a J-beta primer mix. TCRdb called the 5' RACE reads again in MiXCR, with one record for every CDR3 protein. The repertoire has around 1,900,000 distinct CDR3 sequences, 35% to 50% of them found once; the top ten carry 23%. The study's findings and limits: TCR beta diversity, measured per million T cells, fell in a roughly linear way with age. No conclusive comparison of naive versus antigen-experienced cells was possible with unsorted PBMCs.

CDR3 length: 13 residues. The V gene's germline CDR1 is SEHNR and CDR2 FQNEAQ (reference sequence). V lost 6 bases and J 10 bases, leaving 13 bases between the germline ends. What was sequenced was blood. The receptor's source is a human donor in good health. The chain is built from TRBV7-9 and TRBJ1-6; D might be TRBD1 (6 bases). As DNA, the CDR3 is TGTGCCAGCAGTTTTATAGGGGGATCACCCCTCCACTTT. Protein product: CASSFIGGSPLHF. The whole variable domain, remainder taken from reference TRBV7-9 and TRBJ1-6, is DTGVSQNPRHKITKRGQNVTFRCDPISEHNRLYWYRQTLGQGPEFLTYFQNEAQLEKSRLLSDRFSAERPKGSFSTLEIQRTEQGDSAMYLCASSFIGGSPLHFGNGTRLTVT.